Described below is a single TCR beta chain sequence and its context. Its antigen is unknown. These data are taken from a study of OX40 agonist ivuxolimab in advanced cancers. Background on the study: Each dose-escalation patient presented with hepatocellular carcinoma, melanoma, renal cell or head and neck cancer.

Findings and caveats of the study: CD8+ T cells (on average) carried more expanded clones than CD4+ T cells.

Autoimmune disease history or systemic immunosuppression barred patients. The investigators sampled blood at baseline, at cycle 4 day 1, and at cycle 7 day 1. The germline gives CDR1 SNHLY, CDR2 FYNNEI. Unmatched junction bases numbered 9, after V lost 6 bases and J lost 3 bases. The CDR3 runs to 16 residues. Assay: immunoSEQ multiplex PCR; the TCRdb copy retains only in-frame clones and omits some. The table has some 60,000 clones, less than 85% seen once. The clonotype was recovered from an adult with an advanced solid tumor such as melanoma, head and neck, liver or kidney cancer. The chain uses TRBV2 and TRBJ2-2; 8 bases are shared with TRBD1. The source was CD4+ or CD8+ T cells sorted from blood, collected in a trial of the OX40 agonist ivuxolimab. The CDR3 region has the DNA TGTGCCAGCAGCCCAGGACAGGGCCGGGACACCGGGGAGCTGTTTTTT. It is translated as CASSPGQGRDTGELFF.